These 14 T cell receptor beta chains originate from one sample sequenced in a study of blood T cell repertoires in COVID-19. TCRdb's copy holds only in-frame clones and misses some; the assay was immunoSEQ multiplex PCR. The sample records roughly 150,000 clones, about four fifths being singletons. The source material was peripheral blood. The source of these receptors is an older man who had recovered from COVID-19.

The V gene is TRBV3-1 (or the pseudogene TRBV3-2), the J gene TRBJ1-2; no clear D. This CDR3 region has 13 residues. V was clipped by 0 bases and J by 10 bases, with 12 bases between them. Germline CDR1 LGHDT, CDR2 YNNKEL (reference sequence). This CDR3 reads CASSQDFNSHYTF. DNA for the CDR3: TGTGCCAGCAGCCAAGATTTTAACAGCCACTACACCTTC.

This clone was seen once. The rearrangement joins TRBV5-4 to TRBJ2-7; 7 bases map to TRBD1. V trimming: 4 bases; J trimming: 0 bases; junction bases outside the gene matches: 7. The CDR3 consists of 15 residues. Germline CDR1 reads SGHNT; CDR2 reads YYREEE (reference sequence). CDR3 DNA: TGTGCCAGCAGCACCGGGACAGAAAGCTCCTACGAGCAGTACTTC. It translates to CASSTGTESSYEQYF.

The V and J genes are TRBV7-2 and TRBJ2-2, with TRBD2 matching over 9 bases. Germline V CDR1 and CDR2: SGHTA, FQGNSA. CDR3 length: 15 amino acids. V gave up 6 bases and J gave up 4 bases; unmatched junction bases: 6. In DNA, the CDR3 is TGTGCCAGCAGACCAGCGGGAGGCGCCACCGGGGAGCTGTTTTTT. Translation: CASRPAGGATGELFF.

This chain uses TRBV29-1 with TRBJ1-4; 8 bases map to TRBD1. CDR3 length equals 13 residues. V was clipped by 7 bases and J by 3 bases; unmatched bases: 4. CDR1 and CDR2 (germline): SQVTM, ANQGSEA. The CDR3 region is CSAQGASNEKLFF. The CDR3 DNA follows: TGCAGCGCTCAGGGGGCCTCTAATGAAAAACTGTTTTTT. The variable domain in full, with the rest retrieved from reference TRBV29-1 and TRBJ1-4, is SAVISQKPSRDICQRGTSLTIQCQVDSQVTMMFWYRQQPGQSLTLIATANQGSEATYESGFVIDKFPISRPNLTFSTLTVSNMSPEDSSIYLCSAQGASNEKLFFGSGTQLSVL.

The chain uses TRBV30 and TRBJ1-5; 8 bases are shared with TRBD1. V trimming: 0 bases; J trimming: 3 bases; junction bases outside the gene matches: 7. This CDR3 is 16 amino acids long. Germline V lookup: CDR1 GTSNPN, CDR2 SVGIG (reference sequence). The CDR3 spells CAWSVTDRGLNQPQHF. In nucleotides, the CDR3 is TGTGCCTGGAGTGTAACCGACAGGGGCCTCAATCAGCCCCAGCATTTT.

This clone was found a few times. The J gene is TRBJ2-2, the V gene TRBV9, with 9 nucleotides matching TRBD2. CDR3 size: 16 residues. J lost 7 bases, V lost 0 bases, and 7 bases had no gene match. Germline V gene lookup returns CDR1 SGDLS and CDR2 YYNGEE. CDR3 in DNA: TGTGCCAGCAGCGTAGGGCTAGCGGGAAGAGGCGGGGAGCTGTTTTTT. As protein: CASSVGLAGRGGELFF.

The CDR3 DNA reads as TGTGCCAGCAGTTTCCGCAGGGGCGCCTACAATGAGCAGTTCTTC. Translation: CASSFRRGAYNEQFF. J is TRBJ2-1 and V is TRBV27; tentative D call: TRBD1 (6 bases). Germline V gene sequence: CDR1 MNHEY, CDR2 SMNVEV (reference sequence). V shed 3 bases and J shed 2 bases, with 11 bases lying between them. This CDR3 spans 15 amino acids.

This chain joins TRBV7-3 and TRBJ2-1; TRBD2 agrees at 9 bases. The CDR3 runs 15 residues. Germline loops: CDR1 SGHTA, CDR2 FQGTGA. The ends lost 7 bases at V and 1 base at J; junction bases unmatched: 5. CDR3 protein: CASTETSGSYNEQFF. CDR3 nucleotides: TGTGCCAGCACCGAGACTAGCGGTTCCTACAATGAGCAGTTCTTC.

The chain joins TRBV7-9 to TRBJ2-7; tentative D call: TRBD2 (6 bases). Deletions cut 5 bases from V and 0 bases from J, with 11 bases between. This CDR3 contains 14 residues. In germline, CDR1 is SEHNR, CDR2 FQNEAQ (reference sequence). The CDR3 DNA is TGTGCCAGCAGCCCCAGCGGGCTCTCCTACGAGCAGTACTTC. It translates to CASSPSGLSYEQYF.

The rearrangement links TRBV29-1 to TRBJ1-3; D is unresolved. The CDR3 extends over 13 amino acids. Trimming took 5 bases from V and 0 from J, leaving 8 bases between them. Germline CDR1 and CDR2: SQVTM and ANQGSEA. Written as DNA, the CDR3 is TGCAGCGTTTTGGTCTACTCTGGAAACACCATATATTTT. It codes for CSVLVYSGNTIYF.

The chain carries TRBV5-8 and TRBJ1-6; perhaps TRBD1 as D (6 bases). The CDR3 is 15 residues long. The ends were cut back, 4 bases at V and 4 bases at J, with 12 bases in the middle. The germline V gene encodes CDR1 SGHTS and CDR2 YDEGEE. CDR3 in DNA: TGTGCCAGCAGCCCCGGACAGCTTTATAATTCACCCCTCCACTTT. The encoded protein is CASSPGQLYNSPLHF.

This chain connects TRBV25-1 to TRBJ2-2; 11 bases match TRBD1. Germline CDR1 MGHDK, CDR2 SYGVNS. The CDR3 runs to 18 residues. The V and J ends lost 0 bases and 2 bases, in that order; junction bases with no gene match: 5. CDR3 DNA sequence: TGTGCCAGCAGTGAATATCCCGGACAGGGGGCTAACACCGGGGAGCTGTTTTTT. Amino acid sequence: CASSEYPGQGANTGELFF.

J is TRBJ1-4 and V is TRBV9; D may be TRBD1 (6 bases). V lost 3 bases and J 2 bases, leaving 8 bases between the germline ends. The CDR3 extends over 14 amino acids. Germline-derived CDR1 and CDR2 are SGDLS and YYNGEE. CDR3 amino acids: CASSATGTNEKLFF. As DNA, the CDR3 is TGTGCCAGCAGCGCAACAGGGACTAATGAAAAACTGTTTTTT.

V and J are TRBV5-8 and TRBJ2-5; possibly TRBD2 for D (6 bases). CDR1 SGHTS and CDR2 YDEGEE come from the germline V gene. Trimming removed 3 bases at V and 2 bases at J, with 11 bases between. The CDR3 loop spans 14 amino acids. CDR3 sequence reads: CASSWRARQETQYF. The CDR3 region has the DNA TGTGCCAGCAGCTGGAGGGCGCGACAAGAGACCCAGTACTTC.